This T cell receptor (beta chain) was observed in a study of cytomegalovirus exposure and HLA in healthy donors. The PCR was carried out with 60 Vbeta primers and 13 Jbeta primers. In the original processing: It was a later analysis that counted tens of millions of unique TCR beta chains, of which roughly 11 million were shared. Sequencing was performed with immunoSEQ multiplex PCR; in TCRdb, only in-frame clones are kept and a portion is missing. That table supplies the V and J calls and clone size; D and trimming were determined from the DNA. The sample yields some 120,000 clones, over 8% seen once. Study-level results: The listing of roughly 160 TCR beta chains classed them as cytomegalovirus-associated. Sequencing artifact likely explains a cluster of highly shared sequence variants. A few chains linked to CMV were shown in vitro to be specific for CMV antigens.

In its sample, this clone was seen a few times. Its antigen is not identified. The ends were cut back, 3 bases at V and 3 bases at J, with 12 bases in the middle. The germline V gene has CDR1 GTSNPN and CDR2 SVGIG (reference sequence). CDR3 length: 13 residues. This TCR came from a man aged 30-40 years in good health and CMV-seronegative. The genes are TRBV30 and TRBJ2-7; D might be TRBD1 (6 bases). Sequencing input: PBMCs. The CDR3 loop reads CAWSAGTRYEQYF. The DNA of the CDR3 is TGTGCCTGGAGCGCCGGGACACGCTACGAGCAGTACTTC.